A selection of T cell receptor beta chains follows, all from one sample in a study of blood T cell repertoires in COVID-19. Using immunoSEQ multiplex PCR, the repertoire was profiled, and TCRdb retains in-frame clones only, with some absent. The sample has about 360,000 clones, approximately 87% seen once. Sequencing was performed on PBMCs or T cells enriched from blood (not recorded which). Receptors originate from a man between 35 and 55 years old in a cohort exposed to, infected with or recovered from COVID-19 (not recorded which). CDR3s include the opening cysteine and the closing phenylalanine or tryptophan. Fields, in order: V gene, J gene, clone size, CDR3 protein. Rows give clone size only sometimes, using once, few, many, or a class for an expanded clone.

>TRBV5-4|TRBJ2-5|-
CASSTGQKETQYF
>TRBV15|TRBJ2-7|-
CATSRAGGPYEQYF
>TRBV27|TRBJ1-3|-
CASSSLQGARGNTIYF
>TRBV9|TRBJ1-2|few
CASSVDLQGRGYTF
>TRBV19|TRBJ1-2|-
CASSPAGGGYGYTF
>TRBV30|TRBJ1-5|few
CAWAGQGNQPQHF
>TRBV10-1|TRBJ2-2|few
CASRRDRGAGELFF
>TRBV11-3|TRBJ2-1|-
CASSYGGDEQFF
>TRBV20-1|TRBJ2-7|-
CSAERQEQYF
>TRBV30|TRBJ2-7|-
CAWNRQGAYEQYF
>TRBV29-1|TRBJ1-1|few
CSVKHRVKDTEAFF
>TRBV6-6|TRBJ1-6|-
CASSYPTASPLHF
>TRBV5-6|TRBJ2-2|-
CASSLGLAGPTGELFF
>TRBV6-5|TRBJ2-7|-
CASSRQGTYEQYF
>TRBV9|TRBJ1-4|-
CASSVSLTNEKLFF
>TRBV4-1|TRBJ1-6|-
CASSQSQGSSPLHF
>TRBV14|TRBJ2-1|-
CASSRAGLAGRNEQFF
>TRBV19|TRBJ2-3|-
CASGAGAQPDTQYF
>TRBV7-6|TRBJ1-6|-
CASSLIEAGDNSPLHF
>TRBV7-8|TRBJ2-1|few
CASSLRSGNYNEQFF
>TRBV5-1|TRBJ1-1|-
CASSWTRANTEAFF
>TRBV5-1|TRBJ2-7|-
CASRTGTRDLYEQYF
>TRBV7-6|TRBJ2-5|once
CASSFGPGVQETQYF
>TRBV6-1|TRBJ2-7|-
CASSGGRTYEQYF
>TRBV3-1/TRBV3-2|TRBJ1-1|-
CASTPNSRNTEAFF
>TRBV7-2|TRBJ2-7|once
CASSLTSRDEQYF
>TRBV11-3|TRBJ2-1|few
CASSPGGQGANEQFF
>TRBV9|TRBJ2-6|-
CASSAGTSFSGANVLTF
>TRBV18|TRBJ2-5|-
CASSPRTGLYQETQYF
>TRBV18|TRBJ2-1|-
CASSRNRQGASSSYNEQFF
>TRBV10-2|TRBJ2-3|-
CASRTLAGGLTSTDTQYF
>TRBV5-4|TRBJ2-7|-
CASSLTGEQYF
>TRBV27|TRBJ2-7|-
CASSFIGTGIYEQYF
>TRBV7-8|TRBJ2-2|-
CASSSPTGNTGELFF
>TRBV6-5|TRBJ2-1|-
CASSRTGTGEDEQFF
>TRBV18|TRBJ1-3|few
CASSWDRASAHTIYF
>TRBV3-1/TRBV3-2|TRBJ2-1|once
CASSRRDFNREQFF
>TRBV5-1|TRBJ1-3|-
CASSLAGDAGNTIYF
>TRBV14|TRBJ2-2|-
CASSQVLNTGELFF
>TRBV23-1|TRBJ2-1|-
CASSRPDTGRRVFEQFF
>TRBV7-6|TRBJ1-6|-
CASSRTASSYNSPLHF